This section outlines one T cell receptor (beta chain) sequence together with its context. This clonotype was picked up a small number of times. Its recognized antigen is unknown. Base-call qualities are not available, and no considerably larger clone is one nucleotide away. Instrument on record: Illumina HiSeq 1500. TCRdb reworked the public reads: Q25 trimming with fastp, MiXCR clone assembly, productive beta chains retained. All rows with the same CDR3 protein become a single entry with the most common DNA and genes. Present in this sample are some 940,000 distinct CDR3 sequences, roughly 30% of which were seen just once. The ten largest make up around an eighth of the sample. This record comes from a study of T cell repertoires in cytomegalovirus infection (dated by TCRdb to the late 2010s). About the investigation overall: The peptide stimulations were aimed at well-studied HLA-B-restricted epitopes as well as recently identified HLA-C-restricted CMV epitopes, whose presentation resists viral immunomodulation. Donor HLA type was relevant to the analysis, because carriage of CMV infection together with the matching HLA type was indicated by public TCR beta signatures. The study at large found these results: In both this cohort and an independent cohort of 352 donors, the cumulative frequency of public TCR beta family members distinguished carriers of CMV infection plus the relevant HLA type. The ex vivo response was dominated by HLA-C-restricted CMV-specific TCR beta clonotypes, which also provided the single most frequent clonotype in two of eight donors.

The treatment or condition tag for this specimen amounts to: in vitro stimulation with specific CMV peptide epitopes to enrich CMV-specific T cells. V and J are trimmed by 4 bases and 3 bases, and the gene matches miss 12 bases of the junction. Spanning cysteine to phenylalanine, the CDR3 consists of 17 amino acids. Only CDR3 DNA is held: 51 bases, read in frame from base 1. According to the germline V gene, CDR1 reads MNHEY and CDR2 reads SVGEGT. The rearrangement combines TRBV6-2 or TRBV6-3 with TRBJ1-1, and TRBD1 matches 9 of the central bases. The sequenced sample was cultured CD8+ T cells from PBMCs, obtained from culture after CMV antigen stimulation. The sequence came from a human donor in good health (CMV status not recorded). Some clones in this sample may be carry-over from other donors' samples. The DNA reads as follows: TGTGCCAGCAGTTCGACCGGGACAGGGTATCGGGACACTGAAGCTTTCTTT. It specifies CASSSTGTGYRDTEAFF.